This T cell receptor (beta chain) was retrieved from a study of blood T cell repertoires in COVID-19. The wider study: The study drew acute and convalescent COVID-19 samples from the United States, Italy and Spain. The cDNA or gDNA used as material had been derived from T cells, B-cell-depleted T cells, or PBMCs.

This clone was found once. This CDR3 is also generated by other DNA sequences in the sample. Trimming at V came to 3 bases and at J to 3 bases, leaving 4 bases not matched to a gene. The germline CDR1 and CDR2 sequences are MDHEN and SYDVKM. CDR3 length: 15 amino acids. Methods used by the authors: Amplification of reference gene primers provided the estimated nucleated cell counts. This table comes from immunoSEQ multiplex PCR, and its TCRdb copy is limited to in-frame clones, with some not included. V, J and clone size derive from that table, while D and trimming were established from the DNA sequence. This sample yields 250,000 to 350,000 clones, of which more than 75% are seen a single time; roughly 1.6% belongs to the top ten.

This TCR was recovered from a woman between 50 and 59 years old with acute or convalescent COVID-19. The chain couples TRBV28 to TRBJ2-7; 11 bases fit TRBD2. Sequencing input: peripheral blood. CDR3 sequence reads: CASSFPGTSGYEQYF. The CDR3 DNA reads TGTGCCAGCAGTTTCCCCGGGACTAGCGGCTACGAGCAGTACTTC.